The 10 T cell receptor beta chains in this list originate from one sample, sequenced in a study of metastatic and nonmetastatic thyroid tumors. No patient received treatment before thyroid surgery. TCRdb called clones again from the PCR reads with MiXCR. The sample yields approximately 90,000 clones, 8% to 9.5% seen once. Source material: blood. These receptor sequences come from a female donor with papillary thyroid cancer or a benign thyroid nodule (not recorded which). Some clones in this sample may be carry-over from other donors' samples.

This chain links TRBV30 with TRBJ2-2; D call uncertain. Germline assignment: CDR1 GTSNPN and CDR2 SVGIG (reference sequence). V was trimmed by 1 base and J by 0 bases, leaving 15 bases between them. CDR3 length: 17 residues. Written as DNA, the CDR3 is TGTGCCTGGAGTGCATTATCTTGGTACCCGAACACCGGGGAGCTGTTTTTT. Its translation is CAWSALSWYPNTGELFF.

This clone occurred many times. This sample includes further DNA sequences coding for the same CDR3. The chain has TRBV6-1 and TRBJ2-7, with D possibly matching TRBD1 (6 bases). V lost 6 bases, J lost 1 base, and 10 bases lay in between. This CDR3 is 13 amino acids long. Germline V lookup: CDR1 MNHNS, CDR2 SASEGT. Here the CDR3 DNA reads TGTGCCAGCAGCCCTAGGGGGTCCTACGAGCAGTACTTC. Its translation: CASSPRGSYEQYF.

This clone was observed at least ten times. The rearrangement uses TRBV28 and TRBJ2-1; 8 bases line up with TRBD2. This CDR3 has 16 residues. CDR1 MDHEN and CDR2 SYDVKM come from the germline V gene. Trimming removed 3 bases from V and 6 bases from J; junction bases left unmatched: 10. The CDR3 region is CASSFPGTSRGNEQFF. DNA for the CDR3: TGTGCCAGCAGTTTTCCCGGGACTAGTCGTGGCAATGAGCAGTTCTTC.

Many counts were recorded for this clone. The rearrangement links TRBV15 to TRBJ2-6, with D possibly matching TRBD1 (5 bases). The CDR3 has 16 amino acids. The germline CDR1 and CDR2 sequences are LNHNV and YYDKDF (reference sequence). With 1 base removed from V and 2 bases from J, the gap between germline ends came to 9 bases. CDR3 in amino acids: CATSRVTGTGANVLTF. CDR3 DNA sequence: TGTGCCACCAGCAGAGTTACAGGCACTGGGGCCAACGTCCTGACTTTC.

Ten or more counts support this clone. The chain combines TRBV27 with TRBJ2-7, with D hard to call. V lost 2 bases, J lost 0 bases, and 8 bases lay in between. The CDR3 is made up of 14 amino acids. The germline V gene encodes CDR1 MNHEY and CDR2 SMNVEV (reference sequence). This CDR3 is CASSLHSPSYEQYF. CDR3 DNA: TGTGCCAGCAGTTTACATAGTCCCTCCTACGAGCAGTACTTC.

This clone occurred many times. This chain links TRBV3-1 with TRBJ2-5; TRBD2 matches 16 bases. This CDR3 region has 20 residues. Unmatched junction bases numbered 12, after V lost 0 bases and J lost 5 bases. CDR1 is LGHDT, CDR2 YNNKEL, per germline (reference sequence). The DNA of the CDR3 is TGTGCCAGCAGCCAAGATAGAGAGGGGACTAGCGGGGGGGCCTGGGAGACCCAGTACTTC. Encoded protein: CASSQDREGTSGGAWETQYF.

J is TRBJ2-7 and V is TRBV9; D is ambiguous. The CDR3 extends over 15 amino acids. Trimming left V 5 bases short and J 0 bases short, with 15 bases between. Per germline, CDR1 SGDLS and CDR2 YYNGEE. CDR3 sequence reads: CASSRTGDDSYEQYF. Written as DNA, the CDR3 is TGTGCCAGCAGTCGTACGGGTGATGACTCCTACGAGCAGTACTTC.

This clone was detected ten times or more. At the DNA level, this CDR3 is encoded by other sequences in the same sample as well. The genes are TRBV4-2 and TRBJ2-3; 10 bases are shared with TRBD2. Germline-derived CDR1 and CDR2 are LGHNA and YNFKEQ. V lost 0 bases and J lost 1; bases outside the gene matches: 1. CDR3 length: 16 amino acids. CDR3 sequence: CASSQDLAGGTDTQYF. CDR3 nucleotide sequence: TGTGCCAGCAGCCAAGATCTAGCGGGGGGCACAGATACGCAGTATTTT.

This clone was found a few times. The DNA for the CDR3 is TGTGCCAGCAGTGGACAGGGAGGTGGGAGCAATCAGCCCCAGCATTTT. Amino acid sequence: CASSGQGGGSNQPQHF. V and J are TRBV28 and TRBJ1-5, with TRBD1 matching over 8 bases. Germline assignment: CDR1 MDHEN and CDR2 SYDVKM. After removal of 5 bases from V and 1 base from J, the junction contained 7 bases not matched to a gene. The CDR3 runs 16 residues.

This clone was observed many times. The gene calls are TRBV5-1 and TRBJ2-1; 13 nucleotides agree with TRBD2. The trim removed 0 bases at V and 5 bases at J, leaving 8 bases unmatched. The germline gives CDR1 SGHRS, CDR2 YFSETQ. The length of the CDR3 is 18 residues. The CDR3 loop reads CASSLAQKTSGGNNEQFF. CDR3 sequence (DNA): TGCGCCAGCAGCTTGGCTCAAAAGACTAGCGGGGGGAACAATGAGCAGTTCTTC.